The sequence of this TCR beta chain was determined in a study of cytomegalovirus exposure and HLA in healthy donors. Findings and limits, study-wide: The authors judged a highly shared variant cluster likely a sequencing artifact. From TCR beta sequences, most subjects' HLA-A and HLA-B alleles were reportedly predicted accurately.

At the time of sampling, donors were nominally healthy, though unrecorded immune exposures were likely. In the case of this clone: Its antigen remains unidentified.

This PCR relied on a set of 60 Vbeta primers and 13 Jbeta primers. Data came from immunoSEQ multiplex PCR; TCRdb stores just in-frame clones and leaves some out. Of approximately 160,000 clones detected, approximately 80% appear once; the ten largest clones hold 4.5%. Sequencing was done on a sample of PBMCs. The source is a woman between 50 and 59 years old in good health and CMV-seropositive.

The CDR3 nucleotides are TGTGCCAGCTCACACAGGAGATCCCTAGAGACCCAGTACTTC. This sequence encodes CASSHRRSLETQYF. The chain combines TRBV18 with TRBJ2-5, with D possibly matching TRBD1 (5 bases). This CDR3 region has 14 residues. V shed 4 bases and J shed 4 bases, with 13 bases lying between them. CDR1 and CDR2 from the germline V gene are KGHSH and LQKENI.